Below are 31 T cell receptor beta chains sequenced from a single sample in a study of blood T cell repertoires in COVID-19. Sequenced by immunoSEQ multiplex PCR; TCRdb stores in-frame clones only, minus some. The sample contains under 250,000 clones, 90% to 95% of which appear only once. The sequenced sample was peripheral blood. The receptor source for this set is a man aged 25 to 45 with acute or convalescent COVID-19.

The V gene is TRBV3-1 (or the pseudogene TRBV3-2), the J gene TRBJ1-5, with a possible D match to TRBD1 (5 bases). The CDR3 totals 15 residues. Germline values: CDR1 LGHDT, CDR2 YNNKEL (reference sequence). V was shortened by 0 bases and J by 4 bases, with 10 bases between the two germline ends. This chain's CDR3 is CASSQDATENQPQHF. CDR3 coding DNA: TGTGCCAGCAGCCAAGATGCGACAGAAAATCAGCCCCAGCATTTT.

The CDR3 is CASSPRGQGANTEAFF. In nucleotides, the CDR3 is TGCGCCAGCAGCCCCAGAGGACAGGGGGCGAACACTGAAGCTTTCTTT. This chain connects TRBV5-1 to TRBJ1-1, with TRBD1 identical over 11 bases. V lost 4 bases and J lost 1; bases outside the gene matches: 6. Germline loops: CDR1 SGHRS, CDR2 YFSETQ. The CDR3 consists of 16 residues.

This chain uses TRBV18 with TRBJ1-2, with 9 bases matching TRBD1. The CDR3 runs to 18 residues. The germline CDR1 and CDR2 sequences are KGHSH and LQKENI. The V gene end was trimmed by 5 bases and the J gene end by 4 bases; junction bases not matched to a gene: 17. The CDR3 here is CASSAIQGAPGLGYGYTF. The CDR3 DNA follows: TGTGCCAGCTCAGCAATACAGGGGGCGCCGGGATTGGGCTATGGCTACACCTTC. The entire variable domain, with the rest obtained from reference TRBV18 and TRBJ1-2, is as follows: NAGVMQNPRHLVRRRGQEARLRCSPMKGHSHVYWYRQLPEEGLKFMVYLQKENIIDESGMPKERFSAEFPKEGPSILRIQQVVRGDSAAYFCASSAIQGAPGLGYGYTFGSGTRLTVV.

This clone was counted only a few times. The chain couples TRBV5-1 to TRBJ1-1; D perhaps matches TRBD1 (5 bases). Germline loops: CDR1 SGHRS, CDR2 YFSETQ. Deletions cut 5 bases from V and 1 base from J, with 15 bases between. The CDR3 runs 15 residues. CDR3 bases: TGCGCCAGCAGTTCTAGACAGAGTAAGAACACTGAAGCTTTCTTT. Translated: CASSSRQSKNTEAFF.

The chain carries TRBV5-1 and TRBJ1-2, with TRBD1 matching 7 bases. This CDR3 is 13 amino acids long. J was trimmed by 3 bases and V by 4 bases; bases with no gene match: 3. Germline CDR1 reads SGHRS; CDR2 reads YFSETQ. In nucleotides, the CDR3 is TGCGCCAGCAGCAACAGGGGAGACTATGGCTACACCTTC. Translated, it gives CASSNRGDYGYTF.

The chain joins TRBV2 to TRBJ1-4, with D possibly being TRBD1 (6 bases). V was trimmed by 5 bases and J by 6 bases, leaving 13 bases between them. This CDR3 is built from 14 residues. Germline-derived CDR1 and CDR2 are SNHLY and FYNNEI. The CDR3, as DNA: TGTGCCAGCAGTCCCGGTGGGGGCCATGAAAAACTGTTTTTT. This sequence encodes CASSPGGGHEKLFF.

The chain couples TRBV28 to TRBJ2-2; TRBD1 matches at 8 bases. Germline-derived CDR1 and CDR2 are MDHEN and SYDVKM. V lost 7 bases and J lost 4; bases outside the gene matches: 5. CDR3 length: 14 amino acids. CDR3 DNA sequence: TGTGCCAGCACCAGGGGGCGGTCCACCGGGGAGCTGTTTTTT. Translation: CASTRGRSTGELFF.

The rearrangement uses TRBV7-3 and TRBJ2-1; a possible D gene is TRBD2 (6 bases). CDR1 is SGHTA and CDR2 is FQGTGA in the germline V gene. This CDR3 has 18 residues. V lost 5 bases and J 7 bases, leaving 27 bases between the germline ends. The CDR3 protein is CASSPGASGGSRGNEQFF. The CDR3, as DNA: TGTGCCAGCAGCCCAGGAGCGTCAGGAGGGAGTCGGGGAAATGAGCAGTTCTTC.

In DNA, the CDR3 is TGTGCCAGCAGCACTGGGGGGAATGAGAAAGTACTTCAGTACTTC. It specifies CASSTGGNEKVLQYF. The V and J genes are TRBV3-1 (or the pseudogene TRBV3-2) and TRBJ2-4, with D possibly TRBD2 on 6 matching bases. Trimming shortened V by 5 bases and J by 11 bases, and 22 bases separated the two germline ends. The CDR3 extends over 15 amino acids. Germline V gene data show CDR1 as LGHDT and CDR2 as YNNKEL (reference sequence).

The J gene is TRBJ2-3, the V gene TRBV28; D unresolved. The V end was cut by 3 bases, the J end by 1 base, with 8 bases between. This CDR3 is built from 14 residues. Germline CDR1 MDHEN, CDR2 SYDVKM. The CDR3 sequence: CASSLHGRTDTQYF. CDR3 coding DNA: TGTGCCAGCAGTTTGCACGGTCGCACAGATACGCAGTATTTT.

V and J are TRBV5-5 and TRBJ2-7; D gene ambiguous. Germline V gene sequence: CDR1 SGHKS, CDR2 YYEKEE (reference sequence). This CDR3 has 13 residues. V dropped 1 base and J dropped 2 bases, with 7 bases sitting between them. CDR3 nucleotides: TGTGCCAGCAGCTTGCGGTCCGCCTACGAGCAGTACTTC. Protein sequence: CASSLRSAYEQYF. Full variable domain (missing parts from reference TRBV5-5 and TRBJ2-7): DAGVTQSPTHLIKTRGQQVTLRCSPISGHKSVSWYQQVLGQGPQFIFQYYEKEERGRGNFPDRFSARQFPNYSSELNVNALLLGDSALYLCASSLRSAYEQYFGPGTRLTVT.

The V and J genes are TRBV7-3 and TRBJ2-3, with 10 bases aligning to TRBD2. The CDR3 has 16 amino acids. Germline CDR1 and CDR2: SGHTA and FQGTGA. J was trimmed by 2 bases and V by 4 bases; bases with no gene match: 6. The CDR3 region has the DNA TGTGCCAGCAGCTCCCGGACTAGCGGCCACACAGATACGCAGTATTTT. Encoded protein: CASSSRTSGHTDTQYF.

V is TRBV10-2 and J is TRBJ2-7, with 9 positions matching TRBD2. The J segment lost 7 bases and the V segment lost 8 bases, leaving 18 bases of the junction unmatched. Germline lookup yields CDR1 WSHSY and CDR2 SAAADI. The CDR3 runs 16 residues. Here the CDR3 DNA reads TGCGCCAGCGGCCCCCCCAGCGGGGGGCTCGTAGGTGAGCAGTACTTC. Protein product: CASGPPSGGLVGEQYF.

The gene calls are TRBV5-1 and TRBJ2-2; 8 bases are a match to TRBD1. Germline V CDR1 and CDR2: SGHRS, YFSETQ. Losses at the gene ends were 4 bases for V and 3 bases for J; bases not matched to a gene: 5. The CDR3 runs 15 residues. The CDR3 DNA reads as TGCGCCAGCAGCCCCGACAGGGGTTACACCGGGGAGCTGTTTTTT. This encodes CASSPDRGYTGELFF.

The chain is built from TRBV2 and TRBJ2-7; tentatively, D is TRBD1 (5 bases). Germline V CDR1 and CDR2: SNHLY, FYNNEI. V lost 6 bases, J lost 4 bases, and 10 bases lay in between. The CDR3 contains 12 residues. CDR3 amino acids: CASSLAGYEQYF. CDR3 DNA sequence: TGTGCCAGCAGCCTCGCAGGGTACGAGCAGTACTTC.

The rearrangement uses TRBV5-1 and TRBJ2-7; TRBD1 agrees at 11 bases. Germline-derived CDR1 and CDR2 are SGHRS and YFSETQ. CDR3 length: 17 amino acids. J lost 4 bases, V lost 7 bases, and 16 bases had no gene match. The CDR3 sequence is CASSQDRGLSISYEQYF. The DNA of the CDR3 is TGCGCCAGCTCCCAGGACAGGGGGCTATCTATAAGTTACGAGCAGTACTTC. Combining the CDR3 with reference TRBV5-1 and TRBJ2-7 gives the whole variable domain KAGVTQTPRYLIKTRGQQVTLSCSPISGHRSVSWYQQTPGQGLQFLFEYFSETQRNKGNFPGRFSGRQFSNSRSEMNVSTLELGDSALYLCASSQDRGLSISYEQYFGPGTRLTVT.

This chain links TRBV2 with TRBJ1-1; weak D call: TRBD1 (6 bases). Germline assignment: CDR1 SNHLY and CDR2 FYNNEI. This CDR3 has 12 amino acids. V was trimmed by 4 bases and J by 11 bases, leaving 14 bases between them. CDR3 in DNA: TGTGCCAGCAGTGCGGACAGTTTCGGGGCTTTCTTT. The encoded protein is CASSADSFGAFF.

The CDR3 reads CASSLDKSGGYTF. CDR3 bases: TGTGCCAGTAGCCTGGACAAGTCAGGCGGCTACACCTTC. The chain employs TRBV19 and TRBJ1-2; weak D call: TRBD1 (5 bases). The CDR3 consists of 13 residues. The V and J ends lost 6 bases and 8 bases respectively, with 16 bases between them. Germline loops: CDR1 LNHDA, CDR2 SQIVND (reference sequence). Using reference TRBV19 and TRBJ1-2 for the parts outside the CDR3, the full variable domain is DGGITQSPKYLFRKEGQNVTLSCEQNLNHDAMYWYRQDPGQGLRLIYYSQIVNDFQKGDIAEGYSVSREKKESFPLTVTSAQKNPTAFYLCASSLDKSGGYTFGSGTRLTVV.

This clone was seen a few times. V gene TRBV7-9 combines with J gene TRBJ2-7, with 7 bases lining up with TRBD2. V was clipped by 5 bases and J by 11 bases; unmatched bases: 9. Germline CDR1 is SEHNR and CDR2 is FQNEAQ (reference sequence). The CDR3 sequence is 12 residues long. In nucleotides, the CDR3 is TGTGCCAGCAGCCCCGTTGAGGGGAGGGAGTACTTC. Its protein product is CASSPVEGREYF.

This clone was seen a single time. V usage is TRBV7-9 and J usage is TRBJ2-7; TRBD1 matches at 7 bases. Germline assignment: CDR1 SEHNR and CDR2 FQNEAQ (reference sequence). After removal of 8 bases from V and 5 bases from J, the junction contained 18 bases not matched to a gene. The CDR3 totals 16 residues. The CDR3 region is CASLRTGEKERHEQYF. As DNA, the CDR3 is TGTGCCAGCCTGCGAACAGGGGAAAAGGAGAGACACGAGCAGTACTTC.

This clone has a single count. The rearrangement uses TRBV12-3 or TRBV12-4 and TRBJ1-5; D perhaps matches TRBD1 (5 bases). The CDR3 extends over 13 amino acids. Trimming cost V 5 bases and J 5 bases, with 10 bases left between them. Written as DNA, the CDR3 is TGTGCCAGCAGTCGACAGACCCATCAGCCCCAGCATTTT. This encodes CASSRQTHQPQHF.

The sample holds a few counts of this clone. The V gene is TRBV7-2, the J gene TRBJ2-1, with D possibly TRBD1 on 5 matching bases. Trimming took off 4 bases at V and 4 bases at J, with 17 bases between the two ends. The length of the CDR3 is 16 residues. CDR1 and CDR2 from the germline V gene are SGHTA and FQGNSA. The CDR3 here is CASSYTRQGPYNEQFF. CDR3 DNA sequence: TGTGCCAGCAGCTACACACGGCAGGGTCCTTACAATGAGCAGTTCTTC.

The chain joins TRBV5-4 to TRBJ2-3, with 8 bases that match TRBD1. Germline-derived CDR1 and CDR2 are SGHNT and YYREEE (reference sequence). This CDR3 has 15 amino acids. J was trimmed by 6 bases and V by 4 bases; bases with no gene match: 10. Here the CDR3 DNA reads TGTGCCAGCAGCATACGGACAGGGTTCACGGATACGCAGTATTTT. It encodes CASSIRTGFTDTQYF.

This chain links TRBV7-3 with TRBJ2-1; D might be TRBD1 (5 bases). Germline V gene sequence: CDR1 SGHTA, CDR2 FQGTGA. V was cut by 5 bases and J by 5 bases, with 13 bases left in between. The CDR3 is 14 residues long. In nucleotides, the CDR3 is TGTGCCAGCAGCCCCCGGACAAGAAACAATGAGCAGTTCTTC. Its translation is CASSPRTRNNEQFF.

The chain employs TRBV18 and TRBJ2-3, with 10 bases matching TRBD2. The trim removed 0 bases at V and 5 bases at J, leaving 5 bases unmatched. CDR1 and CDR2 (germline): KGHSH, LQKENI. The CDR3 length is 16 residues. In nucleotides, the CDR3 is TGTGCCAGCTCACCACCGGAGCGGGGGGGCCAAGATACGCAGTATTTT. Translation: CASSPPERGGQDTQYF.

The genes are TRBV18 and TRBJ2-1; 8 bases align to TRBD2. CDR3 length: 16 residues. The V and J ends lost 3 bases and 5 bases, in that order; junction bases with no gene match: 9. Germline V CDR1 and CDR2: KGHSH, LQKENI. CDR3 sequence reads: CASSPRSGGPNNEQFF. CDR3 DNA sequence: TGTGCCAGCTCACCCCGGAGCGGGGGTCCAAACAATGAGCAGTTCTTC. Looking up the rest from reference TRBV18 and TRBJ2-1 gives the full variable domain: NAGVMQNPRHLVRRRGQEARLRCSPMKGHSHVYWYRQLPEEGLKFMVYLQKENIIDESGMPKERFSAEFPKEGPSILRIQQVVRGDSAAYFCASSPRSGGPNNEQFFGPGTRLTVL.

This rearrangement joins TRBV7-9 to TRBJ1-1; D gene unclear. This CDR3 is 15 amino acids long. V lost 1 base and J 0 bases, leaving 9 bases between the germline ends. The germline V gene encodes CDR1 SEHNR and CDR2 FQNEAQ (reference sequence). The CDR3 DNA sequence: TGTGCCAGCAGCTTAGGTCAAAACATGAACACTGAAGCTTTCTTT. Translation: CASSLGQNMNTEAFF.

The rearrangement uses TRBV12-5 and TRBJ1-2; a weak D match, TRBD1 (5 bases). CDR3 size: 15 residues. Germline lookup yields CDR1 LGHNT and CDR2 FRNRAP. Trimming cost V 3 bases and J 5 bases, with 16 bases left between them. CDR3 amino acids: CASGFRGGAPYGYTF. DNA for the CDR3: TGTGCTAGTGGTTTTAGGGGCGGGGCTCCTTATGGCTACACCTTC.

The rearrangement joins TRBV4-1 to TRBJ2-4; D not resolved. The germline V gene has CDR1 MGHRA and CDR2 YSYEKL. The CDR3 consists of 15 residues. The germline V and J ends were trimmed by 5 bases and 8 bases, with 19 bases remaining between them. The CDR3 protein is CASSARSLREDIQYF. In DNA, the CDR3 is TGCGCCAGCAGCGCCCGTAGTCTTAGAGAGGACATTCAGTACTTC.

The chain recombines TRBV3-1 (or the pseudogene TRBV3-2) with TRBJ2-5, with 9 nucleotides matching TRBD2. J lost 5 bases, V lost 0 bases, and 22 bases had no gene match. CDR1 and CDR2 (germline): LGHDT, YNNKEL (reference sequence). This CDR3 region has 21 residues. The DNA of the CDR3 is TGTGCCAGCAGCCAAGATGGGGGGTACCTTCCCCGAGCGGGGGGCAGCGAGACCCAGTACTTC. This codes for CASSQDGGYLPRAGGSETQYF.

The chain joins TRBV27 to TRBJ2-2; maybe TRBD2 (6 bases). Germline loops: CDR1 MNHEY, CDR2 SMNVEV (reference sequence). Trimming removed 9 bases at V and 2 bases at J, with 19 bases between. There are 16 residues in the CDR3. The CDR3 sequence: CARYGAGTSNTGELFF. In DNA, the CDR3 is TGTGCCAGATACGGGGCGGGAACATCTAACACCGGGGAGCTGTTTTTT.